This TCR beta chain was obtained from a study of T cells expressing NK-cell markers. Across the study: Sorted CD3+CD56+NKG2C+, CD3+CD56+NKG2C- and CD3+CD56-NKG2C+ T cells provided the TCR beta repertoires.

This CDR3 spans 16 amino acids. Germline assignment: CDR1 SGHDN and CDR2 FVKESK. TCRdb re-analyzed the 5' RACE reads; it lists each CDR3 protein once, without DNA. The sample features approximately 420,000 distinct CDR3 sequences, with about 10% in its top ten. Sample: blood T cells: a sorted CD56 or NKG2C T cell subset, CD4+ or CD8+ T cells, or bulk PBMC T cells (not recorded which). This receptor was taken from a woman aged 45-59 years in good health. The V call is TRBV14, the J call TRBJ2-5; the TRBD1 assignment by TCRdb is unverifiable without DNA. The CDR3 reads CASSQSRSWPQETQYF.